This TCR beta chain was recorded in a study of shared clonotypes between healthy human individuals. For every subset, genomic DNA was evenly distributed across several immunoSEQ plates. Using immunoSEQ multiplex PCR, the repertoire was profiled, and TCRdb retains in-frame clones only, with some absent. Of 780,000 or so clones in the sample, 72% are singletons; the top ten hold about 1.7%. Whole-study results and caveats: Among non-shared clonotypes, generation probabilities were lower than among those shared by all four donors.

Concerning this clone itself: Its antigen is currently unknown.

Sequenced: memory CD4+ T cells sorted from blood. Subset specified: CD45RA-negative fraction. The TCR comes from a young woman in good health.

CDR3 nucleotide sequence: TGTGCCACCGTCCGGAACACTGAAGCTTTCTTT. This translates into CATVRNTEAFF. The V and J genes are TRBV6-6 and TRBJ1-1; the D is unclear. This CDR3 is built from 11 residues. Germline V gene lookup returns CDR1 MNHNY and CDR2 SVGAGI (reference sequence). The ends were cut back, 10 bases at V and 1 base at J, with 7 bases in the middle.